The 28 T cell receptor beta chains below come from one sample, sequenced in a study of immune evolution from preneoplasia to lung adenocarcinoma (dated by TCRdb to the early 2020s). The library was produced with the immunoSEQ multiplex PCR assay. This immuneACCESS table, as held by TCRdb, lists in-frame sequences with V and J called but not all clones. Of the missing ones, under half trace to an unresolved V gene in checked studies; the others have no known cause. Across this sample there are around 16,000 clones, with around 88% seen only once. 2.5% to 3% of the sample is taken by the ten largest. Sequencing used FFPE invasive lung adenocarcinoma tissue. The cell subset or site label corresponds to: frankly invasive lung adenocarcinoma (ADC). These receptors came from a person between 70 and 80 years old with invasive lung adenocarcinoma.

The V and J genes are TRBV4-1 and TRBJ1-5; D is ambiguous. The CDR3 is made up of 14 amino acids. The V end was cut by 0 bases, the J end by 4 bases, with 7 bases between. Per germline, CDR1 MGHRA and CDR2 YSYEKL. The CDR3 DNA follows: TGCGCCAGCAGCCAAGAGTCTGGGAATCAGCCCCAGCATTTT. Its translation is CASSQESGNQPQHF.

The genes are TRBV7-2 and TRBJ1-1; no clear D. The CDR3 has 11 amino acids. V was pared by 2 bases and J by 2 bases, with 0 bases between. From germline, CDR1 is SGHTA and CDR2 FQGNSA. The CDR3 sequence is CASSLNTEAFF. CDR3 nucleotide sequence: TGTGCCAGCAGCTTAAACACTGAAGCTTTCTTT.

This sequence joins TRBV6-5 and TRBJ2-7, with TRBD1 matching over 8 bases. Losses at the gene ends were 6 bases for V and 6 bases for J; bases not matched to a gene: 7. Germline lookup yields CDR1 MNHEY and CDR2 SVGAGI. This CDR3 region has 13 residues. As DNA, the CDR3 is TGTGCCAGCAGATGGCAGGGGGCCGGCGAGCAGTACTTC. Translated: CASRWQGAGEQYF.

The J gene is TRBJ1-2, the V gene TRBV29-1; weak D call: TRBD1 (6 bases). The CDR3 has 13 residues. Trimming stripped 3 bases from V and 7 bases from J, with 15 bases between. Germline CDR1 is SQVTM and CDR2 is ANQGSEA. The CDR3 reads CSVETGAKLGYTF. In DNA form, the CDR3 reads TGCAGCGTTGAGACGGGGGCGAAACTTGGCTACACCTTC.

This chain uses TRBV27 with TRBJ2-2; 12 bases align to TRBD2. Germline values: CDR1 MNHEY, CDR2 SMNVEV (reference sequence). CDR3 length: 17 amino acids. J gave up 7 bases and V 6 bases, and 12 bases lay outside the gene matches. The CDR3 DNA is TGTGCCAGCAGGACCCAACTAGCGGGAGGAAGAGTCGGGGAGCTGTTTTTT. It specifies CASRTQLAGGRVGELFF.

The genes are TRBV27 and TRBJ1-2; 11 bases map to TRBD1. V lost 7 bases and J lost 7; bases outside the gene matches: 5. CDR3 size: 13 residues. Per germline, CDR1 MNHEY and CDR2 SMNVEV (reference sequence). The CDR3 DNA is TGTGCCAGCAATCCGGGACAGGGGGGTGGCTACACCTTC. It specifies CASNPGQGGGYTF.

The chain uses TRBV28 and TRBJ1-4; 7 positions match TRBD1. The V gene end was trimmed by 3 bases and the J gene end by 8 bases; junction bases not matched to a gene: 12. The germline V gene has CDR1 MDHEN and CDR2 SYDVKM. The CDR3 runs 16 residues. CDR3 sequence reads: CASSFPRGQLREKLFF. The CDR3 DNA is TGTGCCAGCAGTTTTCCTCGGGGACAGTTAAGAGAAAAACTGTTTTTT.

The gene calls are TRBV12-5 and TRBJ1-3; D unclear. Germline assignment: CDR1 LGHNT and CDR2 FRNRAP. The CDR3 runs 10 residues. Trimming removed 3 bases at V and 6 bases at J, with 0 bases between. DNA of the CDR3: TGTGCTAGTGGTTTAAACACCATATATTTT. This sequence encodes CASGLNTIYF.

This chain uses TRBV5-6 with TRBJ2-1; D might be TRBD2 (6 bases). CDR1 is SGHDT, CDR2 YYEEEE, per germline. Between the trimmed V and J ends, which lost 4 bases and 10 bases, there was a span of 21 bases. This CDR3 is 15 amino acids long. CDR3 nucleotide sequence: TGTGCCAGCAGCCGGGGCGGGGCCGCGGCGGGGGAGCAGTTCTTC. Encoded protein: CASSRGGAAAGEQFF.

V is TRBV4-1 and J is TRBJ1-2; tentatively, D is TRBD1 (6 bases). The germline V gene has CDR1 MGHRA and CDR2 YSYEKL. The CDR3 consists of 15 residues. Trimming left V 4 bases short and J 4 bases short, with 16 bases between. Here the CDR3 DNA reads TGCGCCAGCAGCCCGTCGGACGGAGGGGGCTATGGCTACACCTTC. It codes for CASSPSDGGGYGYTF.

The gene calls are TRBV18 and TRBJ1-1; the D gene is possibly TRBD1 (5 bases). Germline-derived CDR1 and CDR2 are KGHSH and LQKENI. The CDR3 runs to 13 residues. Trimming took 3 bases from V and 11 from J, leaving 16 bases between them. The CDR3 bases are TGTGCCAGCTCACCTCAGGGTCTAGGTGGGGCTTTCTTT. Translating gives CASSPQGLGGAFF. The variable domain in full, completed from reference TRBV18 and TRBJ1-1, reads NAGVMQNPRHLVRRRGQEARLRCSPMKGHSHVYWYRQLPEEGLKFMVYLQKENIIDESGMPKERFSAEFPKEGPSILRIQQVVRGDSAAYFCASSPQGLGGAFFGQGTRLTVV.

This sequence joins TRBV7-9 and TRBJ1-2; 8 bases are a match to TRBD1. Trimming took 5 bases from V and 4 from J; bases not matched to a gene: 9. Germline-derived CDR1 and CDR2 are SEHNR and FQNEAQ (reference sequence). CDR3 length: 15 residues. CDR3 in DNA: TGTGCCAGCAGCCCCGCAGGACAGGGTGGCTATGGCTACACCTTC. It translates to CASSPAGQGGYGYTF.

This clone was seen only a few times. This chain links TRBV7-2 with TRBJ1-1, with D hard to call. The CDR3 contains 13 residues. Germline loops: CDR1 SGHTA, CDR2 FQGNSA. The V end lost 6 bases, the J end lost 6 bases, and 14 bases lay between the germline ends. As DNA, the CDR3 is TGTGCCAGCAGACCAACGGCTACAGCTGAAGCTTTCTTT. As protein: CASRPTATAEAFF.

The sample holds a few counts of this clone. The V and J genes are TRBV6-5 and TRBJ1-3; D may be TRBD1 (6 bases). Between the trimmed V and J ends, which lost 6 bases and 11 bases, there was a span of 14 bases. From germline, CDR1 is MNHEY and CDR2 SVGAGI. The CDR3 totals 12 residues. The CDR3 spells CASRIGGQSIYF. CDR3 nucleotides: TGTGCCAGCAGGATAGGGGGGCAGTCCATATATTTT.

This clone was seen a handful of times. The V call is TRBV6-6, the J call TRBJ1-1; a possible D gene is TRBD1 (5 bases). V was trimmed by 6 bases and J by 1 base, leaving 12 bases between them. The CDR3 spans 14 residues. Germline CDR1 is MNHNY and CDR2 is SVGAGI (reference sequence). The CDR3 bases are TGTGCCAGCAGCCCTGGGGGTCGGAACACTGAAGCTTTCTTT. It translates to CASSPGGRNTEAFF.

The sample holds one count of this clone. This chain connects TRBV9 to TRBJ1-3; TRBD1 matches at 7 bases. The V and J ends lost 0 bases and 8 bases, in that order; junction bases with no gene match: 8. The CDR3 extends over 15 amino acids. The V gene's germline CDR1 is SGDLS and CDR2 YYNGEE. This chain's CDR3 is CASSVAGTEMDTIYF. CDR3 coding DNA: TGTGCCAGCAGCGTAGCTGGGACAGAGATGGACACCATATATTTT.

This sequence joins TRBV27 and TRBJ2-3; D possibly corresponds to TRBD1 (6 bases). In germline, CDR1 is MNHEY, CDR2 SMNVEV (reference sequence). The CDR3 spans 15 residues. Trimming left V 6 bases short and J 4 bases short, with 17 bases between. CDR3 protein: CASSLRGGGPDTQYF. CDR3 nucleotides: TGTGCCAGCAGCCTCAGGGGCGGCGGACCAGATACGCAGTATTTT.

This clone was seen a single time. V is TRBV4-1 and J is TRBJ1-4; 9 bases align to TRBD1. After removal of 3 bases from V and 8 bases from J, the junction contained 7 bases not matched to a gene. Germline assignment: CDR1 MGHRA and CDR2 YSYEKL. The CDR3 contains 15 residues. CDR3 sequence reads: CASSQVTGGSEKLFF. The CDR3, as DNA: TGCGCCAGCAGCCAGGTTACAGGGGGCAGCGAAAAACTGTTTTTT.

V usage is TRBV5-1 and J usage is TRBJ2-7; D is unclear. This CDR3 comprises 14 residues. CDR1 is SGHRS and CDR2 is YFSETQ in the germline V gene. V lost 1 base and J 2 bases, leaving 10 bases between the germline ends. The CDR3 DNA follows: TGCGCCAGCAGCTTGTTGGCTGGGGCCTACGAGCAGTACTTC. Translating it yields CASSLLAGAYEQYF.

V usage is TRBV7-3 and J usage is TRBJ1-1, with D uncertain. Trimming shortened V by 0 bases and J by 6 bases, and 14 bases separated the two germline ends. Germline-derived CDR1 and CDR2 are SGHTA and FQGTGA. The CDR3 covers 15 residues. CDR3 protein: CASSLTNGRTAEAFF. CDR3 nucleotide sequence: TGTGCCAGCAGCTTAACTAATGGCAGGACCGCTGAAGCTTTCTTT.

This clone has a handful of counts. The V and J genes are TRBV25-1 and TRBJ2-1; no clear D. The CDR3 contains 10 residues. Trimming stripped 5 bases from V and 7 bases from J, with 3 bases between. Germline V lookup: CDR1 MGHDK, CDR2 SYGVNS. The CDR3 DNA is TGTGCCAGCAGTCTGAATGAGCAGTTCTTC. Encoded protein: CASSLNEQFF.

The V gene is TRBV28, the J gene TRBJ1-2, with 12 nucleotides matching TRBD1. The junction had 7 bases not matched to a gene; V was cut back by 8 bases and J by 6 bases. Germline CDR1 and CDR2: MDHEN and SYDVKM. CDR3 length: 14 residues. The CDR3 DNA follows: TGTGCCAGCCTGGGACAGGGGGCTTTTCATGGCTACACCTTC. As protein: CASLGQGAFHGYTF.

This clone was seen once. The chain links TRBV28 to TRBJ2-7, with D possibly matching TRBD2 (5 bases). V lost 5 bases to trimming and J lost 6 bases, with 20 bases between them. Germline-derived CDR1 and CDR2 are MDHEN and SYDVKM. This CDR3 is 15 amino acids long. Here the CDR3 reads CASSQISGFEGEQYF. Written as DNA, the CDR3 is TGTGCCAGCAGTCAAATTTCGGGGTTTGAGGGCGAGCAGTACTTC.

The J gene is TRBJ1-3, the V gene TRBV9; the D is unclear. The CDR3 extends over 15 amino acids. The V end lost 1 base, the J end lost 0 bases, and 8 bases lay between the germline ends. Germline V gene sequence: CDR1 SGDLS, CDR2 YYNGEE. The CDR3 spells CASSVTDHSGNTIYF. As DNA, the CDR3 is TGTGCCAGCAGCGTAACTGACCACTCTGGAAACACCATATATTTT.

This chain joins TRBV18 and TRBJ1-2; D unresolved. Trimming cost V 1 base and J 7 bases, with 10 bases left between them. The V gene's germline CDR1 is KGHSH and CDR2 LQKENI. The CDR3 is 13 amino acids. The CDR3 DNA follows: TGTGCCAGCTCACCACGGCGGGAAGGTGGCTACACCTTC. Amino acids: CASSPRREGGYTF.

This sequence joins TRBV7-8 and TRBJ2-7, with no clear D. Germline V lookup: CDR1 SGHVS, CDR2 FQNEAQ. The V end lost 5 bases, the J end lost 4 bases, and 9 bases lay between the germline ends. The CDR3 has 12 residues. The CDR3 DNA sequence: TGTGCCAGCAGCGCTGGGTTTTACGAGCAGTACTTC. Translation: CASSAGFYEQYF.

The chain employs TRBV5-6 and TRBJ2-7; 8 bases are a match to TRBD1. The V and J ends lost 2 bases and 2 bases, in that order; junction bases with no gene match: 3. The CDR3 has 14 amino acids. Germline CDR1 and CDR2: SGHDT and YYEEEE. CDR3 region: CASSFGTGTYEQYF. In DNA form, the CDR3 reads TGTGCCAGCAGCTTCGGGACAGGTACCTACGAGCAGTACTTC.

The genes are TRBV5-1 and TRBJ2-5; possible D gene TRBD1, 6 bases. Germline V CDR1 and CDR2: SGHRS, YFSETQ. This CDR3 comprises 13 residues. Trimming took 5 bases from V and 4 from J, leaving 12 bases between them. In DNA form, the CDR3 reads TGCGCCAGCAGGATGGGGGCGCTAGAGACCCAGTACTTC. Translation: CASRMGALETQYF. Full variable domain (outside the CDR3, taken from reference TRBV5-1 and TRBJ2-5): KAGVTQTPRYLIKTRGQQVTLSCSPISGHRSVSWYQQTPGQGLQFLFEYFSETQRNKGNFPGRFSGRQFSNSRSEMNVSTLELGDSALYLCASRMGALETQYFGPGTRLLVL.